These 29 T cell receptor beta chains were sequenced from one sample in a study of blood T cell repertoires in COVID-19. Here immunoSEQ multiplex PCR was the method, and the copy in TCRdb shows in-frame clones only, minus some. The sample records roughly 69,000 clones, roughly 84% being singletons. Specimen: peripheral blood. The receptors shown here come from a man in his forties or fifties with active COVID-19.

This chain connects TRBV28 to TRBJ2-7; 8 nucleotides agree with TRBD2. The CDR3 is 14 amino acids. Germline V gene data show CDR1 as MDHEN and CDR2 as SYDVKM. V shed 3 bases, J shed 0 bases, and the junction held 1 base outside the gene matches. CDR3 nucleotides: TGTGCCAGCAGTTTCAGCGGGAGCTCCTACGAGCAGTACTTC. Its translation: CASSFSGSSYEQYF.

The CDR3: CASSLSPGMAQYF. DNA for the CDR3: TGTGCCAGCAGTTTATCCCCAGGCATGGCGCAGTATTTT. This rearrangement joins TRBV27 to TRBJ2-3; no firm D call. Germline CDR1 MNHEY, CDR2 SMNVEV (reference sequence). The length of the CDR3 is 13 residues. Trimming shortened V by 0 bases and J by 10 bases, and 11 bases separated the two germline ends.

The chain is built from TRBV29-1 and TRBJ2-3, with 15 bases identical to TRBD2. The CDR3 has 16 residues. J gave up 9 bases and V 6 bases, and 13 bases lay outside the gene matches. Germline V gene data show CDR1 as SQVTM and CDR2 as ANQGSEA. The CDR3 loop reads CSVAGLAGGFVGTQYF. The CDR3 DNA follows: TGCAGCGTGGCCGGACTAGCGGGAGGGTTTGTGGGAACGCAGTATTTT.

The DNA for the CDR3 is TGTGCCAGCAGGGGGCGGGAGCGGGTGGAGACCCAGTACTTC. This codes for CASRGRERVETQYF. This chain uses TRBV2 with TRBJ2-5, with 7 positions matching TRBD2. Germline trimming cut 6 bases from V and 5 bases from J; bases unmatched to any gene: 9. Germline assignment: CDR1 SNHLY and CDR2 FYNNEI. The CDR3 extends over 14 amino acids.

The genes are TRBV28 and TRBJ2-3, with 8 nucleotides matching TRBD1. The J segment lost 6 bases and the V segment lost 2 bases, leaving 4 bases of the junction unmatched. Germline-derived CDR1 and CDR2 are MDHEN and SYDVKM. This CDR3 is built from 14 residues. The CDR3 nucleotides are TGTGCCAGCAGTTTAGGGCAGGGGGCGGATACGCAGTATTTT. Translating gives CASSLGQGADTQYF.

The chain links TRBV11-2 to TRBJ1-2, with a weak D call TRBD1 (6 bases). The CDR3 is 14 residues long. The V gene's germline CDR1 is SGHAT and CDR2 FQNNGV. The germline V and J ends were trimmed by 5 bases and 6 bases, with 16 bases remaining between them. The CDR3 DNA reads as TGTGCCAGCAGCCCACCCTTTAGGGGGAATGGCTACACCTTC. Residues: CASSPPFRGNGYTF.

J is TRBJ1-5 and V is TRBV5-8, with 10 bases matching TRBD1. V was pared by 4 bases and J by 6 bases, with 7 bases of the junction left unmatched. The germline V gene encodes CDR1 SGHTS and CDR2 YDEGEE. This CDR3 is 15 amino acids long. CDR3 bases: TGTGCCAGCAGCCCAGGGACAGGGGCGTCTCAGCCCCAGCATTTT. Its translation: CASSPGTGASQPQHF. Using reference TRBV5-8 and TRBJ1-5 for the parts outside the CDR3, the full variable domain is EAGVTQSPTHLIKTRGQQATLRCSPISGHTSVYWYQQALGLGLQFLLWYDEGEERNRGNFPPRFSGRQFPNYSSELNVNALELEDSALYLCASSPGTGASQPQHFGDGTRLSIL.

Ten or more counts support this clone. The genes are TRBV7-3 and TRBJ2-7; D call uncertain. This CDR3 has 13 residues. V was cut by 5 bases and J by 4 bases, with 12 bases left in between. Germline V gene sequence: CDR1 SGHTA, CDR2 FQGTGA. The CDR3 loop reads CASSPDPSYEQYF. The CDR3 region has the DNA TGTGCCAGCAGCCCAGATCCGTCGTACGAGCAGTACTTC.

The rearrangement uses TRBV28 and TRBJ1-4, with D tentatively TRBD1 (6 bases). V shed 2 bases and J shed 7 bases, with 11 bases lying between them. Germline V CDR1 and CDR2: MDHEN, SYDVKM. The CDR3 has 14 residues. The CDR3: CASSLQGRSEKLFF. The CDR3 bases are TGTGCCAGCAGTTTACAGGGGCGATCTGAAAAACTGTTTTTT.

V and J are TRBV3-1 (or the pseudogene TRBV3-2) and TRBJ2-7, with TRBD2 identical over 14 bases. With 4 bases clipped from V and 6 bases from J, the junction kept 5 bases outside the gene matches. The CDR3 has 15 amino acids. Germline V gene lookup returns CDR1 LGHDT and CDR2 YNNKEL (reference sequence). In DNA form, the CDR3 reads TGTGCCAGCAGCCCACCGGGACTAGCGGGGGTCGAGCAGTACTTC. Its protein product is CASSPPGLAGVEQYF.

This chain's CDR3 is CAWSVGGQSSYEQYF. DNA for the CDR3: TGTGCCTGGAGTGTTGGAGGGCAGAGCTCCTACGAGCAGTACTTC. The rearrangement uses TRBV30 and TRBJ2-7; TRBD2 is a possible D gene (6 bases). The CDR3 is 15 amino acids. Germline lookup yields CDR1 GTSNPN and CDR2 SVGIG (reference sequence). V was trimmed by 0 bases and J by 0 bases, leaving 12 bases between them.

V gene TRBV7-2 combines with J gene TRBJ1-2; D is undetermined. CDR1 is SGHTA, CDR2 FQGNSA, per germline. The CDR3 is 14 amino acids. V lost 5 bases and J lost 4, with 14 bases in between. The CDR3 protein is CASSPQLMAYGYTF. The CDR3 DNA is TGTGCCAGCAGCCCCCAACTAATGGCCTATGGCTACACCTTC.

The gene calls are TRBV5-1 and TRBJ2-3; maybe TRBD2 (6 bases). The germline V gene has CDR1 SGHRS and CDR2 YFSETQ. The length of the CDR3 is 15 residues. V was cut by 1 base and J by 2 bases, with 11 bases left in between. CDR3 nucleotides: TGCGCCAGCAGCTTGAGGGCGGGAAACACAGATACGCAGTATTTT. Its protein is CASSLRAGNTDTQYF. Supplemented by reference TRBV5-1 and TRBJ2-3, the full variable domain reads KAGVTQTPRYLIKTRGQQVTLSCSPISGHRSVSWYQQTPGQGLQFLFEYFSETQRNKGNFPGRFSGRQFSNSRSEMNVSTLELGDSALYLCASSLRAGNTDTQYFGPGTRLTVL.

The chain has TRBV5-1 and TRBJ2-3; TRBD1 might be the D (5 bases). Trimming removed 4 bases at V and 4 bases at J, with 10 bases between. Germline CDR1 reads SGHRS; CDR2 reads YFSETQ. The CDR3 extends over 13 amino acids. CDR3 residues: CASSTDNPDTQYF. The CDR3 coding sequence is TGCGCCAGCAGCACGGACAACCCAGATACGCAGTATTTT.

The chain employs TRBV9 and TRBJ1-4; D might be TRBD1 (5 bases). The V end lost 0 bases, the J end lost 4 bases, and 10 bases lay between the germline ends. CDR1 is SGDLS and CDR2 is YYNGEE in the germline V gene. This CDR3 region has 15 residues. The CDR3 DNA sequence: TGTGCCAGCAGCGTAGCTCCAGGGTTTAATGAAAAACTGTTTTTT. As protein: CASSVAPGFNEKLFF.

This chain uses TRBV15 with TRBJ2-5; TRBD1 agrees at 9 bases. The J segment lost 5 bases and the V segment lost 5 bases, leaving 9 bases of the junction unmatched. The CDR3 has 15 residues. Per the germline V gene, CDR1 is LNHNV and CDR2 is YYDKDF (reference sequence). CDR3 sequence (DNA): TGTGCCACCAGCTGGAGACAGGGGGTAATGGAGACCCAGTACTTC. Residues: CATSWRQGVMETQYF. The full variable domain, with the rest looked up from reference TRBV15 and TRBJ2-5, is DAMVIQNPRYQVTQFGKPVTLSCSQTLNHNVMYWYQQKSSQAPKLLFHYYDKDFNNEADTPDNFQSRRPNTSFCFLDIRSPGLGDTAMYLCATSWRQGVMETQYFGPGTRLLVL.

The chain employs TRBV5-5 and TRBJ1-5; TRBD1 matches at 9 bases. V shed 4 bases and J 3 bases; nucleotides not matched to a gene: 5. This CDR3 has 15 amino acids. CDR1 SGHKS and CDR2 YYEKEE come from the germline V gene (reference sequence). The CDR3 DNA reads TGTGCCAGCAGCCCGGGACAGGGAAACAATCAGCCCCAGCATTTT. It yields the protein CASSPGQGNNQPQHF. The full variable domain, completed using reference TRBV5-5 and TRBJ1-5, is DAGVTQSPTHLIKTRGQQVTLRCSPISGHKSVSWYQQVLGQGPQFIFQYYEKEERGRGNFPDRFSARQFPNYSSELNVNALLLGDSALYLCASSPGQGNNQPQHFGDGTRLSIL.

The chain joins TRBV5-1 to TRBJ2-3, with a weak D call TRBD2 (5 bases). Per germline, CDR1 SGHRS and CDR2 YFSETQ. V lost 0 bases, J lost 2 bases, and 10 bases lay in between. The CDR3 runs to 15 residues. The CDR3 DNA reads as TGCGCCAGCAGCTTGGGACTAACTAACACAGATACGCAGTATTTT. Translating gives CASSLGLTNTDTQYF.

The genes are TRBV24-1 and TRBJ2-7; 10 bases fit TRBD2. J lost 6 bases, V lost 12 bases, and 7 bases had no gene match. Germline-derived CDR1 and CDR2 are KGHDR and SFDVKD. This CDR3 comprises 12 residues. CDR3 sequence reads: CAVTSGSGEQYF. Written as DNA, the CDR3 is TGTGCCGTGACTAGCGGGTCGGGCGAGCAGTACTTC.

J is TRBJ2-1 and V is TRBV4-3; a possible D gene is TRBD2 (5 bases). The CDR3 length is 13 residues. CDR1 is LGHNA, CDR2 YSLEER, per germline. Trimming left V 4 bases short and J 4 bases short, with 8 bases between. The CDR3 sequence is CASSPDSYNEQFF. CDR3 sequence (DNA): TGCGCCAGCAGCCCGGACTCTTACAATGAGCAGTTCTTC.

This chain joins TRBV28 and TRBJ2-1; 9 bases line up with TRBD2. CDR3 length: 16 amino acids. With 3 bases clipped from V and 8 bases from J, the junction kept 11 bases outside the gene matches. Germline-derived CDR1 and CDR2 are MDHEN and SYDVKM. The CDR3 spells CASSFGWLAGSDEQFF. The CDR3 nucleotides read TGTGCCAGCAGTTTTGGGTGGCTAGCGGGGAGTGATGAGCAGTTCTTC. The full variable domain, with the rest looked up from reference TRBV28 and TRBJ2-1, is DVKVTQSSRYLVKRTGEKVFLECVQDMDHENMFWYRQDPGLGLRLIYFSYDVKMKEKGDIPEGYSVSREKKERFSLILESASTNQTSMYLCASSFGWLAGSDEQFFGPGTRLTVL.

The rearrangement uses TRBV5-1 and TRBJ2-2; TRBD1 is a possible D gene (6 bases). V lost 0 bases to trimming and J lost 6 bases, with 15 bases between them. The germline V gene has CDR1 SGHRS and CDR2 YFSETQ. The CDR3 has 16 residues. The CDR3 protein is CASSLAGTPYAGELFF. The CDR3 DNA follows: TGCGCCAGCAGCTTGGCTGGGACACCTTACGCCGGGGAGCTGTTTTTT.

V and J are TRBV2 and TRBJ1-5, with 7 bases identical to TRBD1. In germline, CDR1 is SNHLY, CDR2 FYNNEI. The CDR3 spans 15 residues. J gave up 6 bases and V 5 bases, and 10 bases lay outside the gene matches. The DNA for the CDR3 is TGTGCCAGCAGTCTACCGACAGGGCCTCTTCAGCCCCAGCATTTT. Residues: CASSLPTGPLQPQHF.

The chain recombines TRBV5-6 with TRBJ2-1; TRBD1 is a possible D gene (5 bases). V was pared by 4 bases and J by 2 bases, with 7 bases between. CDR1 and CDR2 from the germline V gene are SGHDT and YYEEEE. There are 13 residues in the CDR3. In DNA, the CDR3 is TGTGCCAGCAGCGGGGCCGCCTACAATGAGCAGTTCTTC. Amino acid sequence: CASSGAAYNEQFF.

This sequence joins TRBV6-5 and TRBJ2-3; 12 nucleotides line up with TRBD2. CDR1 is MNHEY, CDR2 SVGAGI, per germline. The junction had 5 bases not matched to a gene; V was cut back by 2 bases and J by 5 bases. The CDR3 length is 16 residues. CDR3 DNA: TGTGCCAGCAGTTACATCGGACTAGCGGGAATAGATACGCAGTATTTT. This encodes CASSYIGLAGIDTQYF.

This clone has just one count. The J gene is TRBJ1-1, the V gene TRBV19; 7 bases match TRBD1. Germline trimming cut 9 bases from V and 3 bases from J; bases unmatched to any gene: 4. The germline CDR1 and CDR2 sequences are LNHDA and SQIVND (reference sequence). This CDR3 comprises 12 residues. DNA for the CDR3: TGTGCCAGCCGAGACAGGGACACTGAAGCTTTCTTT. The encoded protein is CASRDRDTEAFF.

This clone appeared a few times. The rearrangement links TRBV11-2 to TRBJ1-1, with D unresolved. The germline gives CDR1 SGHAT, CDR2 FQNNGV. V lost 4 bases to trimming and J lost 0 bases, with 6 bases between them. This CDR3 contains 13 residues. DNA of the CDR3: TGTGCCAGCAGCTGGAGTATGAACACTGAAGCTTTCTTT. Protein product: CASSWSMNTEAFF.

The V and J genes are TRBV5-1 and TRBJ1-2; D uncertain. This CDR3 is 14 amino acids long. Trimming shortened V by 0 bases and J by 3 bases, and 9 bases separated the two germline ends. In germline, CDR1 is SGHRS, CDR2 YFSETQ. The CDR3 region is CASSLVPGDYGYTF. DNA of the CDR3: TGCGCCAGCAGCTTGGTTCCAGGCGACTATGGCTACACCTTC. Full variable domain (remainder filled in from reference TRBV5-1 and TRBJ1-2): KAGVTQTPRYLIKTRGQQVTLSCSPISGHRSVSWYQQTPGQGLQFLFEYFSETQRNKGNFPGRFSGRQFSNSRSEMNVSTLELGDSALYLCASSLVPGDYGYTFGSGTRLTVV.

About this clone itself: A junction end diverges from the germline sequence, so it may reflect a read error. The chain uses TRBV7-7 and TRBJ1-3, with 11 bases identical to TRBD1. Germline CDR1 reads SSHAT; CDR2 reads FNYEAQ (reference sequence). The CDR3 is 16 amino acids. CDR3 sequence (DNA): TGTGCTAGCAGCAGGGGACAGGGGGTTTCTGGAAACACCATATATTTT. Translated, it gives CASSRGQGVSGNTIYF.